This T cell receptor beta chain was profiled in a study of T-cell reconstitution after alpha-beta-depleted transplantation in children. Study findings and constraints: After transplant, at about two months, alpha-beta T cells were reportedly derived from several hundred expanded graft clones. T-cell counts and diversity were attributed mostly to newly produced T cells one year after transplant.

This sample's TCRbeta library carried unique molecular identifier barcodes. TCRdb redid the calling of the PCR reads with MiXCR, one entry per CDR3 protein. The sample has 17,000 or so distinct CDR3 sequences, 9.5% to 15% seen once. The CDR3 totals 11 residues. The germline V and J ends were trimmed by 9 bases and 3 bases, with 9 bases remaining between them. CDR1 and CDR2 (germline): LNHDA, SQIVND (reference sequence). This clonotype was picked up a small number of times. What it binds is unknown. This clonotype was sampled from a boy under two years old who had a stem cell transplant for Wiskott-Aldrich syndrome, so the T cells may come from the graft donor. The chain couples TRBV19 to TRBJ2-7; unclear D gene. The material was PBMCs, mostly from graft donor cells, obtained 180 days after TCRalphabeta/CD19-depleted stem cell transplant. CDR3 sequence reads: CASGSIYEQYF. The CDR3 nucleotides are TGTGCCAGCGGGTCGATCTACGAGCAGTACTTC.